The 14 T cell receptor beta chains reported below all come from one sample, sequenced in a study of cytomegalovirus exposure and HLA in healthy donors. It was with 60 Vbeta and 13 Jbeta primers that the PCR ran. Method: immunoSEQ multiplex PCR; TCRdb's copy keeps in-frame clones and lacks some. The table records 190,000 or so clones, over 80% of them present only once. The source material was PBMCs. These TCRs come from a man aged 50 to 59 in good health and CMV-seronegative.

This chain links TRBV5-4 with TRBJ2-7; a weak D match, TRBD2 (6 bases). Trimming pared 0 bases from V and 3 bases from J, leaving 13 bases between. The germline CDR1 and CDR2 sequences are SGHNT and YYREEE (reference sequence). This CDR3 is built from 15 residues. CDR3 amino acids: CASSLGGGDYYEQYF. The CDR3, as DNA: TGTGCCAGCAGCTTGGGGGGCGGGGATTACTACGAGCAGTACTTC.

For the CDR3, the DNA is TGTGCCAGCAGCCCCTCGACAGGGCTCGGGTATCTCCCCCAGCATTTT. Translated: CASSPSTGLGYLPQHF. The chain links TRBV5-5 to TRBJ1-5, with 7 bases lining up with TRBD1. The CDR3 covers 16 residues. J was trimmed by 10 bases and V by 4 bases; bases with no gene match: 17. Per germline, CDR1 SGHKS and CDR2 YYEKEE (reference sequence).

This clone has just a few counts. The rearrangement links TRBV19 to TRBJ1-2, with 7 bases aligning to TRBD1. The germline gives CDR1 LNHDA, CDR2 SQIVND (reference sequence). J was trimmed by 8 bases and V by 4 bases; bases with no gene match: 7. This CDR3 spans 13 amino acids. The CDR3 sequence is CASSTPGGSGYTF. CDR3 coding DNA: TGTGCCAGTAGTACCCCAGGGGGGAGCGGCTACACCTTC.

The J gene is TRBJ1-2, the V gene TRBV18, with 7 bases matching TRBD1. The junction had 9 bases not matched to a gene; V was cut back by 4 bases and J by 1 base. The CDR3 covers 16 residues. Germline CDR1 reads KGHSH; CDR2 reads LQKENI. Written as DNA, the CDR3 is TGTGCCAGCTCACGACCCGGGACAGCTCATAACTATGGCTACACCTTC. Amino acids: CASSRPGTAHNYGYTF.

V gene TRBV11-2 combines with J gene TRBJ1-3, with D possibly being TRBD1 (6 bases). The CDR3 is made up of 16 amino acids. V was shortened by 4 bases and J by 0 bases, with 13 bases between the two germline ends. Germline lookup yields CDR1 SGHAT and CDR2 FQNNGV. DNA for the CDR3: TGTGCCAGCAGCTCCAGAAGGGGGAACTCTGGAAACACCATATATTTT. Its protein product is CASSSRRGNSGNTIYF.

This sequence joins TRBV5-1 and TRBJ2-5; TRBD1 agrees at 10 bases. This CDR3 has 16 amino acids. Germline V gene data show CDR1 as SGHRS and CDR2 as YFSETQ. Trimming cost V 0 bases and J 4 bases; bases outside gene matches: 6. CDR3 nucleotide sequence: TGCGCCAGCAGCTTGGATCCGGGACAGGGGAGAGAGACCCAGTACTTC. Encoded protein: CASSLDPGQGRETQYF.

The CDR3 DNA sequence: TGTGCCAGCAACCCAAACGGGGGGCAGCAGTATTTT. Translation gives CASNPNGGQQYF. This chain uses TRBV6-1 with TRBJ2-3; a possible D gene is TRBD2 (7 bases). V lost 7 bases, J lost 11 bases, and 16 bases lay in between. The CDR3 consists of 12 residues. Per germline, CDR1 MNHNS and CDR2 SASEGT.

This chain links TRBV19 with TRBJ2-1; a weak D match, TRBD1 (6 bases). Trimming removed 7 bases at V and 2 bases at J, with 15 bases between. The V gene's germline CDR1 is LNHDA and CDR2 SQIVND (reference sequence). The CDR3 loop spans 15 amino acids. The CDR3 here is CASTFMGAAYNEQFF. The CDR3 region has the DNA TGTGCCAGTACATTCATGGGGGCCGCCTACAATGAGCAGTTCTTC. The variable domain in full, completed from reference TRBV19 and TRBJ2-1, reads DGGITQSPKYLFRKEGQNVTLSCEQNLNHDAMYWYRQDPGQGLRLIYYSQIVNDFQKGDIAEGYSVSREKKESFPLTVTSAQKNPTAFYLCASTFMGAAYNEQFFGPGTRLTVL.

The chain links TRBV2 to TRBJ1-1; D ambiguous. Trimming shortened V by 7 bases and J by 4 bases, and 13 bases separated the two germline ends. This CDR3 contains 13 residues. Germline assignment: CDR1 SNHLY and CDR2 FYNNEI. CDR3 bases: TGTGCCAGCAACGGGTTTCGGGTCACTGAAGCTTTCTTT. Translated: CASNGFRVTEAFF.

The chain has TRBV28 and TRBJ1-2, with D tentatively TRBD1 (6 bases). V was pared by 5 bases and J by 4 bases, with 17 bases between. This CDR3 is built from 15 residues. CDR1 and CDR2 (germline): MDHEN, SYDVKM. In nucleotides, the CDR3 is TGTGCCAGCAGTACCGACGGGACACTTTTCTATGGCTACACCTTC. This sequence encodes CASSTDGTLFYGYTF.

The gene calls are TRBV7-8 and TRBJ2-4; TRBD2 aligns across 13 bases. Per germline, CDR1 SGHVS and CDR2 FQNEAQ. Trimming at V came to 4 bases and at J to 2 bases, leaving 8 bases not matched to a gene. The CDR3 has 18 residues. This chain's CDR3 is CASSSITLAGGTKNIQYF. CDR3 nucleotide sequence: TGTGCCAGCAGCTCAATTACACTAGCGGGGGGGACCAAAAACATTCAGTACTTC.

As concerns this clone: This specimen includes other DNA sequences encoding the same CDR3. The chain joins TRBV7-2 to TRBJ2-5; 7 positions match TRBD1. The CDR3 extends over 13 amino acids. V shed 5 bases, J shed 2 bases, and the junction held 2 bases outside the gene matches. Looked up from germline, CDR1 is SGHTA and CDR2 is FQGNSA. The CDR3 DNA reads TGTGCCAGCAGCCCGGGACAGCAAGAGACCCAGTACTTC. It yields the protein CASSPGQQETQYF.

In DNA, the CDR3 is TGTGCCAGCAGTTTATGGGGACAGGGTAATCAGCCCCAGCATTTT. This translates into CASSLWGQGNQPQHF. The chain is built from TRBV28 and TRBJ1-5, with 9 bases fitting TRBD1. This CDR3 is 15 amino acids long. CDR1 is MDHEN and CDR2 is SYDVKM in the germline V gene. Trimming took 0 bases from V and 4 from J; bases not matched to a gene: 1.

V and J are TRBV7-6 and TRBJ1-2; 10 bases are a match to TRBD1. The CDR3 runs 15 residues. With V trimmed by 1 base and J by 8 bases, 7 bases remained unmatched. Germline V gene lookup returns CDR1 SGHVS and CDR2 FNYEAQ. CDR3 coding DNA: TGTGCCAGCAGCTTAGAGGGACAGGGGACGAGCGGCTACACCTTC. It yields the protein CASSLEGQGTSGYTF. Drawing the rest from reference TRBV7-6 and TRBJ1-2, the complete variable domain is GAGVSQSPRYKVTKRGQDVALRCDPISGHVSLYWYRQALGQGPEFLTYFNYEAQQDKSGLPNDRFSAERPEGSISTLTIQRTEQRDSAMYRCASSLEGQGTSGYTFGSGTRLTVV.